This T cell receptor (beta chain) stems from a study of blood T cell repertoires in COVID-19. For the study at large: Sites in the United States, Italy and Spain provided acute and convalescent COVID-19 samples. From T cells, B-cell-depleted T cells, or PBMCs came the material, which was cDNA or gDNA.

In the study's own analysis: Estimates of nucleated cell counts were drawn from the amplification of reference gene primers. Produced via immunoSEQ multiplex PCR; TCRdb's table is partial and in-frame only. For V, J and clone size, that table is used; D and trimming come from the DNA. The profile shows 190,000 or so clones, roughly 78% of them singletons. The germline V gene encodes CDR1 SGHRS and CDR2 YFSETQ. Trimming took 8 bases from V and 1 from J; bases not matched to a gene: 7. The CDR3 is made up of 15 amino acids. The genes are TRBV5-1 and TRBJ2-3; the match to TRBD2 covers 10 bases. The receptor comes from a woman of 80 years or more with active or convalescent COVID-19. Sequencing was done on a sample of peripheral blood. The DNA of the CDR3 is TGCGCCAGTCGAGAAGGACTAGCGGGCACAGATACGCAGTATTTT. Translating gives CASREGLAGTDTQYF.